The clone carrying this T cell receptor (beta chain) was detected once. Antigen: not known. Profiling relied on immunoSEQ multiplex PCR, and the TCRdb table lists in-frame clones only, not all of them. The sample carries hundreds of thousands of clones, around nine tenths recorded once. These data come from a study of Ad26.COV2.S vaccination and SARS-CoV-2 variants. Study-level information: Of the COV1001 trial arms, the Ad26.COV2.S arm included the donor. Into the muscle, Ad26.COV2.S was dosed once or twice, 56 days apart.

Findings and limits, study-wide: Participants in the vaccine arm had higher spike-specific TCR breadth; placebo recipients had lower. Vaccinees reportedly had broad spike-specific CD8+ and CD4+ T cell responses.

Treatment denoted: 15 to 20 received Ad26.COV2.S at low or high dose, single or two shots; roughly five received placebo; per-sample allocation not given. Collection of samples fell on day 63 after the first vaccine or placebo injection. This TCR came from a person aged 18-60 years who received the Ad26.COV2.S COVID-19 vaccine or a placebo. The sequencing here drew on peripheral blood, taken in a trial of Ad26.COV2.S vaccine versus placebo.

The CDR3 sequence: CASSLGFRGSTYEQYF. CDR3 nucleotides: TGCGCCAGCAGCTTGGGGTTTCGGGGGTCTACCTACGAGCAGTACTTC. This chain joins TRBV5-1 and TRBJ2-7; D possibly corresponds to TRBD2 (6 bases). The germline gives CDR1 SGHRS, CDR2 YFSETQ. Trimming removed 0 bases at V and 2 bases at J, with 15 bases between. This CDR3 is 16 amino acids long.